Following are 10 T cell receptor beta chains from one sample sequenced in a study of cytomegalovirus exposure and HLA in healthy donors. PCR amplification relied on 60 Vbeta primers (plus 13 Jbeta primers). Profiling relied on immunoSEQ multiplex PCR, and the TCRdb table lists in-frame clones only, not all of them. This table holds just under 250,000 clones, roughly 80% found once. The specimen was PBMCs. Source of these receptors: a woman in her thirties or forties in good health and CMV-seropositive.

J is TRBJ2-5 and V is TRBV5-4; D is possibly TRBD2 (5 bases). V lost 0 bases to trimming and J lost 5 bases, with 8 bases between them. The CDR3 covers 13 residues. CDR1 is SGHNT, CDR2 YYREEE, per germline (reference sequence). CDR3 loop: CASSLVRGETQYF. The CDR3 DNA reads as TGTGCCAGCAGCTTGGTTCGAGGGGAGACCCAGTACTTC.

This sequence joins TRBV2 and TRBJ2-5; the match to TRBD1 covers 7 bases. This CDR3 is built from 13 residues. Germline V gene sequence: CDR1 SNHLY, CDR2 FYNNEI. V shed 6 bases, J shed 4 bases, and the junction held 5 bases outside the gene matches. The DNA of the CDR3 is TGTGCCAGCAGGGGACAGTCTGGAGAGACCCAGTACTTC. Protein product: CASRGQSGETQYF.

The V gene is TRBV4-1, the J gene TRBJ1-1; TRBD1 matches at 7 bases. The V segment lost 2 bases and the J segment 4 bases; nucleotides outside the gene matches: 7. Germline V CDR1 and CDR2: MGHRA, YSYEKL. The CDR3 totals 15 residues. CDR3 in amino acids: CASSQKDRDGTEAFF. The CDR3, as DNA: TGCGCCAGCAGCCAAAAAGACAGGGATGGCACTGAAGCTTTCTTT.

This clone was picked up a small number of times. CDR3 sequence reads: CASSPQGTTGNTIYF. CDR3 coding DNA: TGTGCCAGCAGCCCACAGGGTACGACCGGAAACACCATATATTTT. The gene calls are TRBV7-9 and TRBJ1-3; D is possibly TRBD1 (6 bases). Trimming left V 5 bases short and J 4 bases short, with 15 bases between. The CDR3 has 15 amino acids. The germline gives CDR1 SEHNR, CDR2 FQNEAQ (reference sequence). The whole variable domain, remainder taken from reference TRBV7-9 and TRBJ1-3, is DTGVSQNPRHKITKRGQNVTFRCDPISEHNRLYWYRQTLGQGPEFLTYFQNEAQLEKSRLLSDRFSAERPKGSFSTLEIQRTEQGDSAMYLCASSPQGTTGNTIYFGEGSWLTVV.

This sequence joins TRBV19 and TRBJ2-7, with TRBD2 as a possible D gene (6 bases). Trimming removed 1 base from V and 1 base from J, with 11 bases in between. Looked up from germline, CDR1 is LNHDA and CDR2 is SQIVND (reference sequence). The CDR3 has 15 residues. The CDR3 DNA follows: TGTGCCAGTAGTATAGTGGGCGGGATATCCTACGAGCAGTACTTC. This gives the protein CASSIVGGISYEQYF.

The J gene is TRBJ1-5, the V gene TRBV29-1, with a weak D call TRBD1 (5 bases). Germline assignment: CDR1 SQVTM and CDR2 ANQGSEA. This CDR3 has 17 residues. The ends were cut back, 4 bases at V and 5 bases at J, with 24 bases in the middle. The CDR3 loop is CSVVLPLGQGRDQPQHF. In DNA, the CDR3 is TGCAGCGTTGTCCTTCCATTAGGGCAGGGAAGAGATCAGCCCCAGCATTTT.

V gene TRBV7-3 combines with J gene TRBJ2-1; tentative D call: TRBD2 (7 bases). With 5 bases removed from V and 10 bases from J, the gap between germline ends came to 18 bases. Germline values: CDR1 SGHTA, CDR2 FQGTGA. CDR3 length equals 14 residues. The CDR3 DNA follows: TGTGCCAGCAGCCTAGGGGGGGCTTCTGGGGAGCAGTTCTTC. The encoded protein is CASSLGGASGEQFF.

The chain joins TRBV29-1 to TRBJ2-7; 13 nucleotides match TRBD2. The trim removed 6 bases at V and 5 bases at J, leaving 10 bases unmatched. This CDR3 contains 15 residues. CDR1 and CDR2 (germline): SQVTM, ANQGSEA. The CDR3 region has the DNA TGCAGCGTCCGGACTAGCGGGAGAGGCCGGAACGAGCAGTACTTC. Its protein is CSVRTSGRGRNEQYF.

This clone has more than one count but fewer than ten. This CDR3 reads CASSVGQGSREQFF. The CDR3 DNA reads as TGTGCCAGCAGCGTGGGACAGGGGTCCAGGGAGCAGTTCTTC. V is TRBV7-2 and J is TRBJ2-1; 10 nucleotides line up with TRBD1. The germline V gene encodes CDR1 SGHTA and CDR2 FQGNSA. Trimming cost V 5 bases and J 10 bases; bases outside gene matches: 8. The CDR3 sequence is 14 residues long. Complete variable domain (other parts from reference TRBV7-2 and TRBJ2-1): GAGVSQSPSNKVTEKGKDVELRCDPISGHTALYWYRQSLGQGLEFLIYFQGNSAPDKSGLPSDRFSAERTGGSVSTLTIQRTQQEDSAVYLCASSVGQGSREQFFGPGTRLTVL.

V gene TRBV2 combines with J gene TRBJ1-2; D uncertain. CDR1 and CDR2 from the germline V gene are SNHLY and FYNNEI. This CDR3 contains 14 residues. Deletions cut 5 bases from V and 1 base from J, with 11 bases between. The CDR3 reads CASSLRGNNYGYTF. In DNA form, the CDR3 reads TGTGCCAGCAGTCTTCGAGGGAATAACTATGGCTACACCTTC. Using reference TRBV2 and TRBJ1-2 for the parts outside the CDR3, the full variable domain is EPEVTQTPSHQVTQMGQEVILRCVPISNHLYFYWYRQILGQKVEFLVSFYNNEISEKSEIFDDQFSVERPDGSNFTLKIRSTKLEDSAMYFCASSLRGNNYGYTFGSGTRLTVV.